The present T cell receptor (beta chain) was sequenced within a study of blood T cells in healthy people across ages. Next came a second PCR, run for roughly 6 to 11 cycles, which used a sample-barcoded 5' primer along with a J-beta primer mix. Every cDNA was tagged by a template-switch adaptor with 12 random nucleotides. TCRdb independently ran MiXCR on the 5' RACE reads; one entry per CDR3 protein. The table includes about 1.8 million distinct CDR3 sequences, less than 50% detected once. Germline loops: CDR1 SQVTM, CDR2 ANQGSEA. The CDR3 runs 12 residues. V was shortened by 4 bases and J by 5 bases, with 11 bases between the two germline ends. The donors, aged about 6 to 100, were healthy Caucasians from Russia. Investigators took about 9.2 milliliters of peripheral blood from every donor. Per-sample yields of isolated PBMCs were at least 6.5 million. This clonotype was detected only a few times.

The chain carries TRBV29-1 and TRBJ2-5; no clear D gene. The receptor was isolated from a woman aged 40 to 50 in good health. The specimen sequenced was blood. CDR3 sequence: CSVVGFGETQYF. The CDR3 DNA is TGCAGCGTTGTAGGGTTCGGCGAGACCCAGTACTTC.